The rows below give T cell receptor beta chains drawn from one sample of a study of graft-versus-host responses after intestinal transplantation. These receptors have no identified antigens. Here immunoSEQ multiplex PCR was the method, and the copy in TCRdb shows in-frame clones only, minus some. Among some 120,000 clones listed, more than 85% were seen once. The material was unstimulated CD8+ T cells sorted from spleen or lymph node cells, obtained before transplant. These TCRs come from a human donor who was the organ donor for an intestinal transplant. CDR3s leave out the opening cysteine and the closing phenylalanine or tryptophan.

V,J,CDR3
TRBV19,TRBJ2-2,ASTPGGANTGELF
TRBV29-1,TRBJ2-5,SVETREVGETQY
TRBV4-3,TRBJ2-3,ASSQDRRVGRWREGADTQY
TRBV27,TRBJ2-1,ASSLSTGGLNNEQF
TRBV5-6,TRBJ2-5,ASSTSGLIRETQY
TRBV10-2,TRBJ1-1,ATKKEEGTEAF
TRBV28,TRBJ1-2,ASSLGLQAYGYT
TRBV4-1,TRBJ2-7,ASSPHTSGQGVYYEQY
TRBV27,TRBJ1-2,ASSLSGTGGAGSYGYT
TRBV19,TRBJ2-1,ASSMNGGYNEQF
TRBV4-1,TRBJ2-1,ASSQEEAEPYNEQF
TRBV5-1,TRBJ2-1,ASSHSGREGEGEQF
TRBV10-3,TRBJ1-3,AISLTGSGNTIY
TRBV5-5,TRBJ2-6,ASSLAGRTYSGANVLT
TRBV16,TRBJ2-3,ASSPIGTDTQY
TRBV2,TRBJ2-3,ASSEPGRTDTQY
TRBV11-2,TRBJ2-7,ASSLWSGDEQY
TRBV6-5,TRBJ2-7,ASSLRDGLREQY
TRBV25-1,TRBJ2-5,ASSGGNRGTQETQY
TRBV27,TRBJ2-7,ASSLSGIGYEQY
TRBV7-3,TRBJ2-7,ASSPYPRDHSRSYEQY
TRBV21-1,TRBJ2-5,ASSKVGFGQYQETQY
TRBV6-6,TRBJ1-1,ASSPNPVNEAF
TRBV27,TRBJ2-1,ASSLSSVNEQF
TRBV5-1,TRBJ2-7,ASSHGYEQY
TRBV4-3,TRBJ1-1,ASSQTLYTEAF
TRBV7-8,TRBJ1-1,ASSLALELGTEAF
TRBV19,TRBJ1-1,ASKTTVLTEAF
TRBV21-1,TRBJ2-6,ASSKAGGSGANVLT
TRBV9,TRBJ2-1,ASSVADANEQF
TRBV27,TRBJ2-7,ASSLGTPYEQY
TRBV27,TRBJ2-3,ASKGTSGSRADTQY
TRBV30,TRBJ2-6,AWSVRGAGFSGANVLT
TRBV27,TRBJ2-7,ASSLGTGREQY
TRBV9,TRBJ2-2,ASSPGSSNTGELF
TRBV6-5,TRBJ2-7,ASSPQGYEQY
TRBV30,TRBJ2-1,AWRDREQF
TRBV6-5,TRBJ2-6,ASTSGANVLT
TRBV28,TRBJ2-4,ASSPLRLSRNIQY
TRBV4-1,TRBJ2-1,ASSQGVTRGDEQF
TRBV7-9,TRBJ2-2,ASSSNKDPELF
TRBV11-2,TRBJ2-1,ASGGELMHGDEQF
TRBV7-2,TRBJ1-3,ASSSGLRAGNTIY
TRBV18,TRBJ2-7,ASSPPGGRTYEQY
TRBV7-3,TRBJ2-1,ASSPSGSGARDEQF
TRBV4-3,TRBJ1-1,ASSQEWGDRHTEAF
TRBV11-2,TRBJ2-2,ASSSGLPRAGELF
TRBV9,TRBJ2-3,ASSVDGLASSTSTDTQY
TRBV29-1,TRBJ2-2,SVGGTEWGIAGELF
TRBV5-1,TRBJ2-7,ASSAGPGQAGYEQY
TRBV4-3,TRBJ1-2,ASSHNRQGPSGYT
TRBV4-1,TRBJ1-1,ASSHGQSEAF
TRBV19,TRBJ2-2,ASSSLPGTSGLNTGELF